This passage covers 15 T cell receptor beta chains from one sample sequenced in a study of blood T cells in healthy people across ages. PCR was performed a second time for about 7 to 12 cycles using a sample-barcoded 5' primer and a J-beta primer mix. Via MiXCR, TCRdb re-called the 5' RACE reads, giving one row per CDR3 protein. The table has over 1,300,000 distinct CDR3 sequences, 59% seen once. Sequences were obtained from blood. The origin of the receptors is a man between 18 and 29 years old in good health.

The table lists this clonotype with a count of one. The J gene is TRBJ1-2, the V gene TRBV20-1; possible D gene TRBD1, 5 bases. The V gene's germline CDR1 is DFQATT and CDR2 SNEGSKA (reference sequence). This CDR3 region has 12 residues. Trimming stripped 6 bases from V and 8 bases from J, with 16 bases between. The DNA for the CDR3 is TGCAGTGCGAGTAATCAGGGTGGAGGCTACACCTTC. It yields the protein CSASNQGGGYTF.

This clonotype was counted a few times. This chain joins TRBV11-2 and TRBJ2-4; 8 positions agree with TRBD1. The end of the DNA is better explained by TRBJ2-7, so the J call may be wrong. There are 14 residues in the CDR3. From germline, CDR1 is SGHAT and CDR2 FQNNGV. This CDR3 is CASSREQGAIEQYF. In nucleotides, the CDR3 is TGTGCCAGCAGCAGAGAGCAGGGGGCGATCGAGCAGTACTTC.

This clonotype was recorded many times. V and J are TRBV5-1 and TRBJ2-3; D ambiguous. Trimming pared 1 base from V and 4 bases from J, leaving 4 bases between. Germline V gene sequence: CDR1 SGHRS, CDR2 YFSETQ. The CDR3 consists of 12 residues. This CDR3 reads CASSLTADTQYF. Here the CDR3 DNA reads TGCGCCAGCAGCTTGACGGCAGATACGCAGTATTTT.

The gene calls are TRBV9 and TRBJ2-3; 10 bases are shared with TRBD2. With 0 bases clipped from V and 3 bases from J, the junction kept 4 bases outside the gene matches. This CDR3 spans 16 amino acids. The germline V gene encodes CDR1 SGDLS and CDR2 YYNGEE. CDR3 protein: CASSVGASGRTDTQYF. DNA for the CDR3: TGTGCCAGCAGCGTAGGGGCTAGCGGGAGAACAGATACGCAGTATTTT.

This clonotype turned up a few times. The chain recombines TRBV4-1 with TRBJ2-5; D possibly corresponds to TRBD2 (5 bases). Near its end, the DNA agrees better with TRBJ2-7, so the J call may be wrong. Germline CDR1 is MGHRA and CDR2 is YSYEKL. This CDR3 comprises 15 residues. DNA for the CDR3: TGCGCCAGCAGCCAAGAGATAACTAGAGGGCACGAGCAGTACTTC. Its translation is CASSQEITRGHEQYF.

This clonotype was seen only a few times. The chain uses TRBV4-2 and TRBJ2-7, with 12 nucleotides matching TRBD2. This CDR3 has 16 amino acids. Germline CDR1 and CDR2: LGHNA and YNFKEQ. V shed 1 base and J 4 bases; nucleotides not matched to a gene: 5. CDR3 region: CASSQAPTSGGYEQYF. In DNA, the CDR3 is TGTGCCAGCAGCCAAGCCCCAACTAGCGGGGGGTACGAGCAGTACTTC.

This clonotype was counted a single time. This chain joins TRBV6-7 and TRBJ1-1; 10 bases are shared with TRBD1. TRBV6-7 is identified as an open reading frame with a role that is uncertain. The CDR3 contains 15 residues. V lost 0 bases and J lost 5; bases outside the gene matches: 3. The CDR3 loop reads CASSYSVDRGTEAFF. In DNA, the CDR3 is TGTGCCAGCAGTTACTCGGTGGACAGGGGGACTGAAGCTTTCTTT.

J is TRBJ2-6 and V is TRBV11-2, with D unresolved. The CDR3 loop spans 16 amino acids. V was trimmed by 0 bases and J by 2 bases, leaving 8 bases between them. CDR1 SGHAT and CDR2 FQNNGV come from the germline V gene. The CDR3 region is CASSLDVAAGANVLTF. The CDR3 DNA is TGTGCCAGCAGCTTAGATGTGGCCGCTGGGGCCAACGTCCTGACTTTC.

The chain links TRBV6-5 to TRBJ1-1, with D hard to call. V gave up 6 bases and J gave up 2 bases, with 13 bases separating them. Germline loops: CDR1 MNHEY, CDR2 SVGAGI. The CDR3 is made up of 14 amino acids. The CDR3 DNA sequence: TGTGCCAGCAGCCCCAGGTACATCAACACTGAAGCTTTCTTT. Protein: CASSPRYINTEAFF.

A few counts support this clonotype. The chain couples TRBV7-8 to TRBJ1-1; D is undetermined. CDR1 SGHVS and CDR2 FQNEAQ come from the germline V gene. Between the trimmed V and J ends, which lost 5 bases and 3 bases, there was a span of 4 bases. The CDR3 is made up of 11 amino acids. The CDR3 DNA reads TGTGCCAGCAGCATGGACACTGAAGCTTTCTTT. As protein: CASSMDTEAFF.

J is TRBJ1-1 and V is TRBV15; a weak D match, TRBD1 (5 bases). Germline loops: CDR1 LNHNV, CDR2 YYDKDF (reference sequence). CDR3 length: 13 amino acids. Deletions cut 8 bases from V and 5 bases from J, with 15 bases between. The CDR3 loop is CATRPGPGTEAFF. CDR3 sequence (DNA): TGTGCCACCCGACCGGGGCCGGGGACTGAAGCTTTCTTT.

The J gene is TRBJ1-1, the V gene TRBV4-1; 7 nucleotides line up with TRBD1. The length of the CDR3 is 15 residues. Germline CDR1 reads MGHRA; CDR2 reads YSYEKL. V gave up 4 bases and J gave up 4 bases; unmatched junction bases: 9. The CDR3 nucleotides are TGCGCCAGCAGCCGACCGGGGGCAGGGGGCACTGAAGCTTTCTTT. Protein product: CASSRPGAGGTEAFF.

The V gene is TRBV2, the J gene TRBJ2-1; D is unresolved. This CDR3 comprises 15 residues. CDR1 and CDR2 (germline): SNHLY, FYNNEI. Trimming shortened V by 3 bases and J by 8 bases, and 17 bases separated the two germline ends. CDR3 region: CASSEGYGRGYEQFF. The DNA for the CDR3 is TGTGCCAGCAGTGAGGGTTACGGGCGAGGCTATGAGCAGTTCTTC.

V and J are TRBV7-8 and TRBJ2-5, with 7 bases matching TRBD2. The end of the DNA aligns better with TRBJ2-7, so the J call may be wrong. The germline V gene encodes CDR1 SGHVS and CDR2 FQNEAQ. This CDR3 has 12 amino acids. Written as DNA, the CDR3 is TGTGCCACTGGGGGGGGGTCAAGCGAGCAGTACTTC. It encodes CATGGGSSEQYF.

This clonotype was picked up a small number of times. This chain uses TRBV28 with TRBJ2-1; D gene unclear. The CDR3 runs to 12 residues. V was trimmed by 2 bases and J by 8 bases, leaving 7 bases between them. CDR1 is MDHEN, CDR2 SYDVKM, per germline. Written as DNA, the CDR3 is TGTGCCAGCAGTTTAGAGGATTATGAGCAGTTCTTC. It codes for CASSLEDYEQFF.